One sample yielded the 24 T cell receptor beta chains listed below, sequenced in a study of sequential checkpoint blockade in melanoma. Some clones are missing from TCRdb's copy, which holds only in-frame ones; the method was immunoSEQ multiplex PCR. This table has approximately 37,000 clones, over 30% appearing once. Noted treatment: randomized to nivolumab then ipilimumab (arm A) or the reverse (arm B). The sequencing here drew on tumor tissue (inferred from file names), taken from a patient given nivolumab and ipilimumab in sequence. Source of these receptors: a human donor with melanoma.

The chain uses TRBV19 and TRBJ2-1; D not certain. The CDR3 extends over 13 amino acids. Germline V gene data show CDR1 as LNHDA and CDR2 as SQIVND (reference sequence). Trimming left V 0 bases short and J 8 bases short, with 8 bases between. The CDR3 DNA follows: TGTGCCAGTAGTATAGATGGGCCCGATGAGCAGTTCTTC. Protein product: CASSIDGPDEQFF.

This clone has more than one count but fewer than ten. The rearrangement links TRBV9 to TRBJ2-3; D is possibly TRBD2 (5 bases). The CDR3 is 14 residues long. Per the germline V gene, CDR1 is SGDLS and CDR2 is YYNGEE. Trimming took 1 base from V and 3 from J, leaving 9 bases between them. CDR3 nucleotide sequence: TGTGCCAGCAGCGTATCCCCGGGAACAGATACGCAGTATTTT. Protein sequence: CASSVSPGTDTQYF.

In DNA form, the CDR3 reads TGCGCCAGCAGCTTGGGACAGCCAAACACTGAAGCTTTCTTT. Protein: CASSLGQPNTEAFF. The genes are TRBV5-1 and TRBJ1-1; D might be TRBD1 (5 bases). The CDR3 sequence is 14 residues long. Germline-derived CDR1 and CDR2 are SGHRS and YFSETQ. Trimming cost V 0 bases and J 2 bases, with 8 bases left between them.

V usage is TRBV28 and J usage is TRBJ2-5, with D hard to call. Looked up from germline, CDR1 is MDHEN and CDR2 is SYDVKM. The V and J ends lost 5 bases and 7 bases respectively, with 14 bases between them. The CDR3 sequence is 13 residues long. The chain's CDR3 is CASSQGRSGTQYF. In DNA form, the CDR3 reads TGTGCCAGCAGTCAAGGACGTTCGGGGACCCAGTACTTC.

The chain employs TRBV19 and TRBJ2-1; no clear D gene. The CDR3 contains 13 residues. V lost 5 bases to trimming and J lost 1 base, with 6 bases between them. Per the germline V gene, CDR1 is LNHDA and CDR2 is SQIVND (reference sequence). Here the CDR3 reads CASSAVSYNEQFF. In nucleotides, the CDR3 is TGTGCCAGTAGTGCAGTATCCTACAATGAGCAGTTCTTC.

The chain is built from TRBV4-1 and TRBJ2-2, with TRBD1 identical over 7 bases. CDR3 length: 13 residues. V shed 5 bases and J 6 bases; nucleotides not matched to a gene: 3. Germline V gene data show CDR1 as MGHRA and CDR2 as YSYEKL. CDR3 DNA sequence: TGCGCCAGCAGCTACAGGGGCTCCGGGGAGCTGTTTTTT. Protein: CASSYRGSGELFF.

V usage is TRBV6-8 and J usage is TRBJ2-2; perhaps TRBD2 as D (6 bases). Germline values: CDR1 MNHGY, CDR2 SAAAGT. The length of the CDR3 is 14 residues. Trimming took off 8 bases at V and 6 bases at J, with 16 bases between the two ends. The CDR3 reads CASRGAGRSGELFF. The CDR3 DNA reads TGTGCCAGCCGGGGAGCAGGGAGGTCCGGGGAGCTGTTTTTT.

This clone was detected only a few times. J is TRBJ2-3 and V is TRBV6-8; 12 bases map to TRBD2. Germline loops: CDR1 MNHGY, CDR2 SAAAGT. Trimming cost V 7 bases and J 2 bases; bases outside gene matches: 4. CDR3 length: 15 amino acids. The CDR3 bases are TGTGCCAGCAAACCTAGCGGGGGGGCCACAGATACGCAGTATTTT. Its protein is CASKPSGGATDTQYF.

This clone was seen only a few times. The chain recombines TRBV11-3 with TRBJ1-1, with D perhaps matching TRBD1 (5 bases). V dropped 5 bases and J dropped 0 bases, with 16 bases sitting between them. Germline loops: CDR1 SGHNT, CDR2 YENEEA. CDR3 length: 16 residues. The CDR3 bases are TGTGCCAGCAGCCCGCGGACACCCGATTTGAACACTGAAGCTTTCTTT. Its protein product is CASSPRTPDLNTEAFF.

This clone was picked up many times. The chain recombines TRBV11-3 with TRBJ1-5; 8 bases line up with TRBD1. Looked up from germline, CDR1 is SGHNT and CDR2 is YENEEA. V lost 5 bases and J lost 5; bases outside the gene matches: 8. This CDR3 has 15 residues. DNA of the CDR3: TGTGCCAGCAGCGAGGACAGGGTTCGGGATCAGCCCCAGCATTTT. It specifies CASSEDRVRDQPQHF.

This clone has a handful of counts. The chain is built from TRBV6-8 and TRBJ2-5; 13 bases map to TRBD2. V shed 10 bases, J shed 9 bases, and the junction held 11 bases outside the gene matches. Germline lookup yields CDR1 MNHGY and CDR2 SAAAGT. The CDR3 runs 14 residues. The CDR3 coding sequence is TGTGCCATTATCGGACTAGCGGGAGCACTGGCCCAGTACTTC. It yields the protein CAIIGLAGALAQYF.

The chain couples TRBV18 to TRBJ1-4; the D is unclear. Germline loops: CDR1 KGHSH, CDR2 LQKENI. V dropped 0 bases and J dropped 4 bases, with 9 bases sitting between them. The CDR3 has 15 amino acids. The CDR3 sequence: CASSPPGLGNEKLFF. The CDR3 nucleotides read TGTGCCAGCTCACCACCGGGGTTGGGTAATGAAAAACTGTTTTTT.

The V gene is TRBV30, the J gene TRBJ1-2; 9 positions match TRBD1. The trim removed 4 bases at V and 5 bases at J, leaving 5 bases unmatched. This CDR3 is 13 amino acids long. CDR1 and CDR2 (germline): GTSNPN, SVGIG (reference sequence). The CDR3 loop is CAWTSGTGYGYTF. The CDR3 DNA sequence: TGTGCCTGGACTTCCGGGACAGGGTATGGCTACACCTTC.

The chain has TRBV6-8 and TRBJ2-7, with TRBD2 matching over 9 bases. The CDR3 extends over 15 amino acids. The ends lost 2 bases at V and 7 bases at J; junction bases unmatched: 9. Germline V gene lookup returns CDR1 MNHGY and CDR2 SAAAGT. CDR3 amino acids: CASSYRLAGREEQYF. Written as DNA, the CDR3 is TGTGCCAGCAGTTACCGGCTAGCGGGAAGAGAGGAGCAGTACTTC.

In this sample, this clone turned up once. V and J are TRBV19 and TRBJ2-3, with 13 bases that match TRBD2. This CDR3 spans 18 amino acids. V shed 3 bases, J shed 3 bases, and the junction held 9 bases outside the gene matches. Per germline, CDR1 LNHDA and CDR2 SQIVND (reference sequence). The chain's CDR3 is CASSMAPRTSGGTDTQYF. CDR3 sequence (DNA): TGTGCCAGTAGTATGGCCCCCCGGACTAGCGGGGGTACAGATACGCAGTATTTT.

This clone showed up just a few times. The chain is built from TRBV6-8 and TRBJ1-4, with D possibly matching TRBD1 (6 bases). Germline loops: CDR1 MNHGY, CDR2 SAAAGT. The CDR3 is 15 residues long. V gave up 5 bases and J gave up 3 bases, with 13 bases separating them. The CDR3 loop reads CASSVSWTANEKLFF. Written as DNA, the CDR3 is TGTGCCAGCAGTGTTTCTTGGACAGCTAATGAAAAACTGTTTTTT.

This clone was detected only a few times. This sequence joins TRBV19 and TRBJ1-1; weak D call: TRBD1 (6 bases). CDR1 is LNHDA, CDR2 SQIVND, per germline (reference sequence). V lost 6 bases, J lost 1 base, and 12 bases lay in between. The CDR3 totals 14 residues. CDR3: CASSLGTPNTEAFF. In nucleotides, the CDR3 is TGTGCCAGTAGCTTGGGGACACCGAACACTGAAGCTTTCTTT.

There are a few counts of this clone. The chain carries TRBV6-8 and TRBJ1-1; D is unresolved. V was trimmed by 10 bases and J by 1 base, leaving 10 bases between them. This CDR3 spans 12 amino acids. Germline V gene data show CDR1 as MNHGY and CDR2 as SAAAGT. The CDR3 reads CATSVGNTEAFF. The DNA of the CDR3 is TGTGCCACCTCAGTTGGGAACACTGAAGCTTTCTTT.

The rearrangement joins TRBV9 to TRBJ1-3, with D possibly matching TRBD1 (6 bases). There are 13 residues in the CDR3. Germline V gene lookup returns CDR1 SGDLS and CDR2 YYNGEE. V lost 4 bases and J 4 bases, leaving 9 bases between the germline ends. The CDR3 loop reads CASSPQGGNTIYF. The CDR3 DNA reads as TGTGCCAGCAGCCCTCAGGGGGGAAACACCATATATTTT.

This clone came up many times. J is TRBJ2-3 and V is TRBV11-3; D possibly corresponds to TRBD1 (5 bases). This CDR3 has 14 residues. Deletions cut 8 bases from V and 3 bases from J, with 15 bases between. Germline V gives CDR1 SGHNT, CDR2 YENEEA. The CDR3 DNA sequence: TGTGCCAGCGGAGAGAACCAGGGAACAGATACGCAGTATTTT. Translation gives CASGENQGTDTQYF.

The chain has TRBV6-8 and TRBJ1-1, with 8 positions matching TRBD1. This CDR3 region has 15 residues. V was clipped by 5 bases and J by 4 bases; unmatched bases: 9. Germline assignment: CDR1 MNHGY and CDR2 SAAAGT. Here the CDR3 reads CASSLHQGAVTEAFF. In DNA form, the CDR3 reads TGTGCCAGCAGTCTGCATCAGGGGGCTGTCACTGAAGCTTTCTTT.

The J gene is TRBJ2-3, the V gene TRBV30; maybe TRBD2 (7 bases). V was shortened by 4 bases and J by 5 bases, with 19 bases between the two germline ends. Germline V gene sequence: CDR1 GTSNPN, CDR2 SVGIG (reference sequence). The CDR3 sequence is 15 residues long. DNA of the CDR3: TGTGCCTGGATTGATCGGGGGGCCGTGAGAGATACGCAGTATTTT. It codes for CAWIDRGAVRDTQYF. The full variable domain, its missing parts supplied by reference TRBV30 and TRBJ2-3, is SQTIHQWPATLVQPVGSPLSLECTVEGTSNPNLYWYRQAAGRGLQLLFYSVGIGQISSEVPQNLSASRPQDRQFILSSKKLLLSDSGFYLCAWIDRGAVRDTQYFGPGTRLTVL.

The chain employs TRBV6-8 and TRBJ2-5, with 8 bases identical to TRBD1. CDR3 size: 16 residues. J gave up 1 base and V 5 bases, and 9 bases lay outside the gene matches. Germline V gene lookup returns CDR1 MNHGY and CDR2 SAAAGT. The CDR3 DNA sequence: TGTGCCAGCAGTCATCGACAGGGGAACGTCCAAGAGACCCAGTACTTC. Its protein product is CASSHRQGNVQETQYF.

This chain links TRBV11-3 with TRBJ2-3; 9 nucleotides match TRBD2. Germline CDR1 is SGHNT and CDR2 is YENEEA. V gave up 2 bases and J gave up 2 bases; unmatched junction bases: 2. The CDR3 extends over 15 amino acids. This chain's CDR3 is CASSLWTSDTDTQYF. The CDR3 DNA reads as TGTGCCAGCAGCTTATGGACTAGCGACACAGATACGCAGTATTTT.